The 32 T cell receptor beta chains reported below all come from one sample, sequenced in a study of T cell repertoires in cytomegalovirus infection. Antigens of these TCRs are unknown. TCRdb reanalysed the reads using MiXCR and keeps one entry per CDR3 protein. The table has about 830,000 distinct CDR3 sequences, approximately 30% seen once; the top ten hold around an eighth. The sample in question was cultured CD8+ T cells from PBMCs, obtained from culture after CMV antigen stimulation. These receptors were collected from a human donor in good health (CMV status not recorded). Some clones in this sample may be carry-over from other donors' samples.

The V and J genes are TRBV20-1 and TRBJ2-7; D is uncertain. V was shortened by 0 bases and J by 3 bases, with 9 bases between the two germline ends. The CDR3 is 13 residues long. Germline V gene lookup returns CDR1 DFQATT and CDR2 SNEGSKA (reference sequence). CDR3 protein: CSARDRWGYEQYF. CDR3 DNA sequence: TGCAGTGCTAGAGACAGGTGGGGCTACGAGCAGTACTTC.

The chain has TRBV27 and TRBJ1-4, with D unclear. The CDR3 runs to 11 residues. Germline loops: CDR1 MNHEY, CDR2 SMNVEV (reference sequence). V lost 4 bases, J lost 8 bases, and 5 bases lay in between. CDR3 in amino acids: CASSYREKLFF. CDR3 sequence (DNA): TGTGCCAGCAGTTATCGAGAAAAACTGTTTTTT.

There are a few counts of this clonotype. The chain links TRBV7-6 to TRBJ1-3, with TRBD1 as a possible D gene (5 bases). Germline lookup yields CDR1 SGHVS and CDR2 FNYEAQ. This CDR3 comprises 16 residues. V dropped 6 bases and J dropped 3 bases, with 18 bases sitting between them. The CDR3 here is CASRLNGGVDGNTIYF. Here the CDR3 DNA reads TGTGCCAGCAGACTGAACGGGGGAGTGGATGGAAACACCATATATTTT.

Only a few counts were recorded for this clonotype. The chain carries TRBV4-1 and TRBJ2-3; 8 bases align to TRBD1. Germline CDR1 MGHRA, CDR2 YSYEKL. CDR3 length equals 15 residues. V shed 0 bases and J 1 base; nucleotides not matched to a gene: 0. The CDR3 reads CASSQEDRGTDTQYF. DNA for the CDR3: TGCGCCAGCAGCCAAGAGGACAGGGGCACAGATACGCAGTATTTT.

This chain joins TRBV9 and TRBJ2-5, with 11 bases lining up with TRBD1. With V trimmed by 4 bases and J by 1 base, 6 bases remained unmatched. The CDR3 totals 16 residues. CDR1 SGDLS and CDR2 YYNGEE come from the germline V gene. The CDR3 region has the DNA TGTGCCAGCAGCCAGGGGACAGGGGGACTCCAAGAGACCCAGTACTTC. It translates to CASSQGTGGLQETQYF.

Many counts were recorded for this clonotype. V gene TRBV27 combines with J gene TRBJ2-2; D perhaps matches TRBD1 (6 bases). CDR3 length equals 16 residues. Germline CDR1 reads MNHEY; CDR2 reads SMNVEV (reference sequence). V lost 5 bases, J lost 3 bases, and 16 bases lay in between. CDR3 coding DNA: TGTGCCAGCAGTCTTACAGGGCAGAGGGACACCGGGGAGCTGTTTTTT. This encodes CASSLTGQRDTGELFF.

This clonotype has just one count. The rearrangement uses TRBV11-2 and TRBJ2-7; the D is unclear. With 1 base removed from V and 0 bases from J, the gap between germline ends came to 13 bases. This CDR3 region has 16 residues. Germline V gives CDR1 SGHAT, CDR2 FQNNGV. CDR3: CASSLGPVPASYEQYV. The CDR3 DNA follows: TGTGCCAGCAGCTTAGGGCCGGTGCCGGCCTCCTACGAGCAGTACGTC.

In its sample, this clonotype was seen a few times. This rearrangement joins TRBV7-3 to TRBJ1-2; D uncertain. The CDR3 length is 13 residues. Germline assignment: CDR1 SGHTA and CDR2 FQGTGA. V lost 2 bases and J lost 7, with 11 bases in between. CDR3 sequence (DNA): TGTGCCAGCAGCTTAGGTATACAAGCTGGCTACACCTTC. This translates into CASSLGIQAGYTF.

The chain carries TRBV6-5 and TRBJ2-1, with D maybe TRBD2 (5 bases). V shed 0 bases and J shed 8 bases, with 17 bases lying between them. This CDR3 has 16 amino acids. Germline-derived CDR1 and CDR2 are MNHEY and SVGAGI. CDR3 protein: CASSYSRTQAVHEQFF. The CDR3 nucleotides are TGTGCCAGCAGTTACTCCAGGACTCAAGCTGTCCATGAGCAGTTCTTC.

Ten or more counts support this clonotype. The chain links TRBV28 to TRBJ2-4; 9 bases line up with TRBD1. The J segment lost 9 bases and the V segment lost 3 bases, leaving 6 bases of the junction unmatched. Germline V gives CDR1 MDHEN, CDR2 SYDVKM. The CDR3 is 14 residues long. CDR3 nucleotide sequence: TGTGCCAGCAGTTTGGGACAGGGATCTCTCATTCAGTACTTC. The encoded protein is CASSLGQGSLIQYF.

This clonotype was counted a few times. The chain is built from TRBV15 and TRBJ2-2; maybe TRBD1 (6 bases). This CDR3 is built from 19 residues. Germline V lookup: CDR1 LNHNV, CDR2 YYDKDF (reference sequence). V lost 0 bases to trimming and J lost 2 bases, with 19 bases between them. The CDR3 DNA reads TGTGCCACCAGCAGAGATAAAATCGGGACACGGAGAAACACCGGGGAGCTGTTTTTT. Its protein is CATSRDKIGTRRNTGELFF.

The chain carries TRBV28 and TRBJ1-1; 7 bases match TRBD1. The V gene end was trimmed by 3 bases and the J gene end by 6 bases; junction bases not matched to a gene: 10. The CDR3 is 15 residues long. Germline CDR1 and CDR2: MDHEN and SYDVKM. CDR3: CASSFRSGGTSEAFF. DNA for the CDR3: TGTGCCAGCAGTTTTAGGTCAGGGGGTACCTCTGAAGCTTTCTTT.

V is TRBV12-3 or TRBV12-4 and J is TRBJ2-1, with 9 bases matching TRBD1. V lost 4 bases and J lost 6; bases outside the gene matches: 7. The CDR3 totals 15 residues. The CDR3 spells CASSSPGTGLNEQFF. As DNA, the CDR3 is TGTGCCAGCAGTTCGCCCGGGACAGGGCTCAATGAGCAGTTCTTC.

This clonotype was counted between two and nine times. CDR3 region: CSVRTTGRAQPQHF. The CDR3 region has the DNA TGCAGCGTCCGCACCACAGGGAGAGCTCAGCCCCAGCATTTT. The chain recombines TRBV29-1 with TRBJ1-5; D possibly corresponds to TRBD1 (6 bases). Trimming shortened V by 6 bases and J by 6 bases, and 18 bases separated the two germline ends. The germline gives CDR1 SQVTM, CDR2 ANQGSEA. This CDR3 is 14 amino acids long.

The chain couples TRBV24-1 to TRBJ2-2, with D perhaps given as TRBD1 or TRBD2 (6 bases each). In germline, CDR1 is KGHDR, CDR2 SFDVKD. The CDR3 contains 16 residues. V shed 3 bases and J shed 5 bases, with 15 bases lying between them. CDR3 loop: CATSDMRQEGTGELFF. As DNA, the CDR3 is TGTGCCACCAGTGATATGAGACAGGAGGGGACCGGGGAGCTGTTTTTT.

The chain employs TRBV25-1 and TRBJ2-3, with D tentatively TRBD2 (6 bases). V lost 3 bases and J 6 bases, leaving 19 bases between the germline ends. The CDR3 is 16 amino acids. From germline, CDR1 is MGHDK and CDR2 SYGVNS. The CDR3 region has the DNA TGTGCCAGCAGTGATATGGGGGACTCGACTAAGGATACGCAGTATTTT. Translated: CASSDMGDSTKDTQYF.

This clonotype was observed a single time. The chain combines TRBV10-3 with TRBJ2-2, with D uncertain. The germline CDR1 and CDR2 sequences are ENHRY and SYGVKD. This CDR3 comprises 13 residues. Deletions cut 6 bases from V and 3 bases from J, with 8 bases between. The CDR3 DNA reads as TGTGCCATCAGGACTTCGGACACCGGGGAGCTGTTTTTT. It encodes CAIRTSDTGELFF.

J is TRBJ1-2 and V is TRBV6-6; 7 bases are a match to TRBD1. Germline CDR1 MNHNY, CDR2 SVGAGI (reference sequence). The CDR3 consists of 16 residues. V lost 1 base, J lost 2 bases, and 7 bases stayed unmatched. CDR3 sequence: CASSYLPGQRNYGYTF. For the CDR3, the DNA is TGTGCCAGCAGTTACTTACCGGGACAGAGAAACTATGGCTACACCTTC.

The chain links TRBV20-1 to TRBJ2-7; D perhaps matches TRBD2 (5 bases). Germline V CDR1 and CDR2: DFQATT, SNEGSKA (reference sequence). The V gene lost 6 bases and the J gene lost 0 bases, with 18 bases spanning the gap. The CDR3 has 15 amino acids. The CDR3 bases are TGCAGTGCCGAGATTGAACAGACTAACTCCTACGAGCAGTACTTC. As protein: CSAEIEQTNSYEQYF.

The chain employs TRBV4-1 and TRBJ1-2; unclear D gene. There are 12 residues in the CDR3. Trimming shortened V by 0 bases and J by 8 bases, and 7 bases separated the two germline ends. The germline V gene has CDR1 MGHRA and CDR2 YSYEKL. The CDR3 loop is CASSQDLRGYTF. For the CDR3, the DNA is TGCGCCAGCAGCCAAGATTTGAGGGGCTACACCTTC.

The chain combines TRBV4-1 with TRBJ2-5; perhaps TRBD1 as D (6 bases). Germline V gene lookup returns CDR1 MGHRA and CDR2 YSYEKL. The CDR3 covers 14 residues. The V gene lost 1 base and the J gene lost 5 bases, with 11 bases spanning the gap. The CDR3 bases are TGCGCCAGCAGCCAAGCTAAGAGGGGGGAGACCCAGTACTTC. It specifies CASSQAKRGETQYF.

The sample holds a few counts of this clonotype. The chain combines TRBV27 with TRBJ2-2; TRBD1 matches at 7 bases. CDR1 is MNHEY and CDR2 is SMNVEV in the germline V gene (reference sequence). The CDR3 contains 16 residues. The J segment lost 6 bases and the V segment lost 4 bases, leaving 11 bases of the junction unmatched. CDR3 bases: TGTGCCAGCAGTTATGGGGGACAGTTGGGCCCCGGGGAGCTGTTTTTT. Its protein product is CASSYGGQLGPGELFF.

The rearrangement links TRBV19 to TRBJ2-1; 11 bases are a match to TRBD2. Germline CDR1 and CDR2: LNHDA and SQIVND (reference sequence). J gave up 3 bases and V 4 bases, and 2 bases lay outside the gene matches. The CDR3 is made up of 15 amino acids. This CDR3 is CASSTGLADYNEQFF. As DNA, the CDR3 is TGTGCCAGTAGTACGGGACTAGCGGACTACAATGAGCAGTTCTTC.

This clonotype was observed at least ten times. For the CDR3, the DNA is TGTGCCAGCAGTCCCGGGAAGGTCACAATCGACGAGCAGTACTTC. This sequence encodes CASSPGKVTIDEQYF. The V call is TRBV7-9, the J call TRBJ2-7; D might be TRBD2 (5 bases). The germline V and J ends were trimmed by 6 bases and 5 bases, with 20 bases remaining between them. The germline gives CDR1 SEHNR, CDR2 FQNEAQ (reference sequence). The CDR3 length is 15 residues.

The sample holds a few counts of this clonotype. J is TRBJ2-2 and V is TRBV6-8; 9 positions agree with TRBD1. Looked up from germline, CDR1 is MNHGY and CDR2 is SAAAGT. After removal of 6 bases from V and 5 bases from J, the junction contained 7 bases not matched to a gene. The CDR3 length is 15 residues. CDR3 nucleotide sequence: TGTGCCAGCAGCCGCGGACAGGGGTGGACCGGGGAGCTGTTTTTT. Translation: CASSRGQGWTGELFF.

The chain employs TRBV11-1 and TRBJ2-7; 8 bases align to TRBD2. The CDR3 contains 14 residues. In germline, CDR1 is SGHAT, CDR2 FQDESV (reference sequence). Losses at the gene ends were 4 bases for V and 6 bases for J; bases not matched to a gene: 8. CDR3 sequence reads: CASSSSGGDLEQYF. In DNA form, the CDR3 reads TGTGCCAGCAGCTCCTCGGGAGGGGATCTCGAGCAGTACTTC.

This clonotype was seen a handful of times. The rearrangement uses TRBV7-9 and TRBJ2-4, with D tentatively TRBD1 or TRBD2 (5 bases each). The length of the CDR3 is 12 residues. V dropped 1 base and J dropped 15 bases, with 13 bases sitting between them. CDR1 and CDR2 (germline): SEHNR, FQNEAQ (reference sequence). The CDR3 loop reads CASSLDQVGAYF. Written as DNA, the CDR3 is TGTGCCAGCAGCTTAGATCAGGTCGGGGCGTACTTC.

J is TRBJ2-2 and V is TRBV6-5, with TRBD1 matching 10 bases. V dropped 0 bases and J dropped 4; count of bases not matched to a gene: 2. The CDR3 spans 16 residues. CDR1 MNHEY and CDR2 SVGAGI come from the germline V gene. As DNA, the CDR3 is TGTGCCAGCAGTTACTCCTGGGACAGGGGCACCGGGGAGCTGTTTTTT. Amino acid sequence: CASSYSWDRGTGELFF.

The chain uses TRBV3-1 and TRBJ2-3; 10 bases are a match to TRBD2. The CDR3 extends over 16 amino acids. The germline gives CDR1 LGHDT, CDR2 YNNKEL (reference sequence). With 6 bases clipped from V and 2 bases from J, the junction kept 8 bases outside the gene matches. In DNA form, the CDR3 reads TGTGCCAGCAGTCCGGTACTAGCGGGGATCACAGATACGCAGTATTTT. Protein: CASSPVLAGITDTQYF.

This chain links TRBV6-1 with TRBJ2-1; TRBD2 matches 12 bases. Germline V gives CDR1 MNHNS, CDR2 SASEGT. V trimming: 3 bases; J trimming: 7 bases; junction bases outside the gene matches: 16. The CDR3 runs 19 residues. As DNA, the CDR3 is TGTGCCAGCAGTGAGGGGCTAGCGGGGGGGCTTTTTGAGTTAAATGAGCAGTTCTTC. Encoded protein: CASSEGLAGGLFELNEQFF.

This chain uses TRBV7-9 with TRBJ2-7; tentative D call: TRBD2 (6 bases). CDR3 length equals 13 residues. Germline V gene data show CDR1 as SEHNR and CDR2 as FQNEAQ (reference sequence). V gave up 6 bases and J gave up 3 bases, with 12 bases separating them. The CDR3 DNA reads TGTGCCAGCAGTAGAGGGGACTTCTACGAGCAGTACGTC. Its translation: CASSRGDFYEQYV.

The chain recombines TRBV2 with TRBJ2-4; either TRBD1 or TRBD2 may fit D (6 bases each). Germline-derived CDR1 and CDR2 are SNHLY and FYNNEI. Trimming cost V 6 bases and J 7 bases, with 19 bases left between them. This CDR3 has 15 residues. CDR3 protein: CASSPTGGGINIQYF. The CDR3 region has the DNA TGTGCCAGCAGCCCTACAGGAGGGGGAATTAACATTCAGTACTTC.